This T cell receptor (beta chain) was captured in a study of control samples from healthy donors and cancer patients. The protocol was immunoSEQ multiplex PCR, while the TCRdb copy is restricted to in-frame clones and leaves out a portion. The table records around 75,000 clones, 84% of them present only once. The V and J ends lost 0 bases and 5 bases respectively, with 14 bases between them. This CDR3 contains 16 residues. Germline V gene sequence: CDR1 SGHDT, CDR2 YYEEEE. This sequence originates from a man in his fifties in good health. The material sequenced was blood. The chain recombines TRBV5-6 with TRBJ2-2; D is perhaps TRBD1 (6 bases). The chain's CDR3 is CASSLVSGDMTGELFF. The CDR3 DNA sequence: TGTGCCAGCAGCTTGGTTTCAGGGGATATGACCGGGGAGCTGTTTTTT. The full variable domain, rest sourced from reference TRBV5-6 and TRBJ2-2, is DAGVTQSPTHLIKTRGQQVTLRCSPKSGHDTVSWYQQALGQGPQFIFQYYEEEERQRGNFPDRFSGHQFPNYSSELNVNALLLGDSALYLCASSLVSGDMTGELFFGEGSRLTVL.